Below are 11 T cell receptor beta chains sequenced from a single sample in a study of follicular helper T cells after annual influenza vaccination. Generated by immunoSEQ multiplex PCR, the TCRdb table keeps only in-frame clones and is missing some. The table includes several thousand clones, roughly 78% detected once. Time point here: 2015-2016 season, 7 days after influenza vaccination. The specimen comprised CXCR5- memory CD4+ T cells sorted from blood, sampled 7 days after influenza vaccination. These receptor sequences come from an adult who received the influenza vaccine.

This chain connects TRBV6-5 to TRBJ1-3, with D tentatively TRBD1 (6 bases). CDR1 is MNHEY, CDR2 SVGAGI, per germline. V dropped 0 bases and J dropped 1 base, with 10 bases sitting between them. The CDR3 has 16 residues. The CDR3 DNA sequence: TGTGCCAGCAGTTACTCGCCCACAGGGTCTGGAAACACCATATATTTT. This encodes CASSYSPTGSGNTIYF.

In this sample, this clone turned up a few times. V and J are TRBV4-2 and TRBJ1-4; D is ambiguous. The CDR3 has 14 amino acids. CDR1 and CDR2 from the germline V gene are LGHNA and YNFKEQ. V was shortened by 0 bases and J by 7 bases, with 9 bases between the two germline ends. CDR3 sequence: CASSQEVLVEKLFF. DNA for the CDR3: TGTGCCAGCAGCCAAGAAGTTCTGGTTGAAAAACTGTTTTTT.

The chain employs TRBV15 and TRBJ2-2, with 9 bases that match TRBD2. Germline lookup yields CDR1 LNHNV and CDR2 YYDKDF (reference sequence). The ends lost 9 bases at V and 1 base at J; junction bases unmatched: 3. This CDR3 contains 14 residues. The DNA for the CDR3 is TGTGCCACGGCTAGCGGGGTGAACACCGGGGAGCTGTTTTTT. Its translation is CATASGVNTGELFF.

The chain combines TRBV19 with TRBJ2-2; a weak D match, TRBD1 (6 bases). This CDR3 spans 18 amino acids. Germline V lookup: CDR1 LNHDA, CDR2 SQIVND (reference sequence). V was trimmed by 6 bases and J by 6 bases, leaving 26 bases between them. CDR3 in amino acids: CASSPWGQGLKGSGELFF. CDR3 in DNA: TGTGCCAGTAGCCCGTGGGGCCAGGGGCTGAAAGGGTCCGGGGAGCTGTTTTTT. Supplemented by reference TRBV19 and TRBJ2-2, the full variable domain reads DGGITQSPKYLFRKEGQNVTLSCEQNLNHDAMYWYRQDPGQGLRLIYYSQIVNDFQKGDIAEGYSVSREKKESFPLTVTSAQKNPTAFYLCASSPWGQGLKGSGELFFGEGSRLTVL.

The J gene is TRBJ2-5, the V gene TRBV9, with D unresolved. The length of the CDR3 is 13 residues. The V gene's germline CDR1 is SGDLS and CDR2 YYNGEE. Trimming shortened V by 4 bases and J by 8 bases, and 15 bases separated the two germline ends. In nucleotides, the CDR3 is TGTGCCAGCAGCATCGACCCGCTTGGCACCCAGTACTTC. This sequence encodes CASSIDPLGTQYF.

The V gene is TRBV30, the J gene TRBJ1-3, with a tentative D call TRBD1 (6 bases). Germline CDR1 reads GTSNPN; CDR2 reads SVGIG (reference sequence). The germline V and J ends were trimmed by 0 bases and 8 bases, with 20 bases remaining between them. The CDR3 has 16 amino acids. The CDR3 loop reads CAWSVRGRGLVDTIYF. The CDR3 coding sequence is TGTGCCTGGAGTGTACGGGGCAGGGGTTTGGTGGACACCATATATTTT.

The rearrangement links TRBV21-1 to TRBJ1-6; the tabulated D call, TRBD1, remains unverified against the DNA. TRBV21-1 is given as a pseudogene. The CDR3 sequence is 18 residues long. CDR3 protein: CASSKAKGGRAYNSPLHF. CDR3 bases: TGTGCCAGCAGCAAAGCGAAAGGGGGCAGGGCCTATAATTCACCCCTCCACTTT.

CDR3 coding DNA: TGTGCCAGCAGTAGAGGAGAGACCCAGTACTTC. The encoded protein is CASSRGETQYF. This sequence joins TRBV6-5 and TRBJ2-5, with D unresolved. CDR1 and CDR2 (germline): MNHEY, SVGAGI. CDR3 size: 11 residues. The V end was cut by 5 bases, the J end by 4 bases, with 5 bases between.

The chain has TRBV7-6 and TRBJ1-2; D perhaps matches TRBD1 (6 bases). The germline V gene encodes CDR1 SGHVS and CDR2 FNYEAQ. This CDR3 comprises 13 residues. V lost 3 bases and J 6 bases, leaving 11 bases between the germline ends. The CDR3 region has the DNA TGTGCCAGCAGCTTCCGACAGGCAAATGGCTACACCTTC. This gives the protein CASSFRQANGYTF.

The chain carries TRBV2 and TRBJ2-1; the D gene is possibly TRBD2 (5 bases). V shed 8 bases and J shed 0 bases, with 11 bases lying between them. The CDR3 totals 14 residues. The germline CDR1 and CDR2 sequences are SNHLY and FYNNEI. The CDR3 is CASLRGSSYNEQFF. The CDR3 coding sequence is TGTGCCAGCCTTCGGGGTAGCTCCTACAATGAGCAGTTCTTC.

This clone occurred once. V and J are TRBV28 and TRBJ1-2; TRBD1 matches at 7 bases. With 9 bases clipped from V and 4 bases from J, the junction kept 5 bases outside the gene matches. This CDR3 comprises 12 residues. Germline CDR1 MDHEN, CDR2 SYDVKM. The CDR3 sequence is CASTGTAYGYTF. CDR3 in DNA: TGTGCCAGTACCGGGACAGCCTATGGCTACACCTTC.